These 29 T cell receptor beta chains came from one sample sequenced in a study of T cell changes during pregnancy in multiple sclerosis. Method: immunoSEQ multiplex PCR; TCRdb's copy keeps in-frame clones and lacks some. Among 45,000 or so clones listed, 89% were seen once. The starting material was CD4+ T cells from peripheral blood mononuclear cells, obtained after pregnancy. The receptors come from a female donor with multiple sclerosis, enrolled in a pregnancy study.

J is TRBJ2-2 and V is TRBV7-9; the match to TRBD1 covers 7 bases. Looked up from germline, CDR1 is SEHNR and CDR2 is FQNEAQ (reference sequence). V was clipped by 3 bases and J by 6 bases; unmatched bases: 10. The CDR3 covers 16 residues. CDR3 bases: TGTGCCAGCAGCTTGCTAGACAGGGTGGTCCCCGGGGAGCTGTTTTTT. Protein product: CASSLLDRVVPGELFF.

V usage is TRBV30 and J usage is TRBJ2-7; perhaps TRBD1 as D (5 bases). The V gene's germline CDR1 is GTSNPN and CDR2 SVGIG (reference sequence). The CDR3 has 14 amino acids. V dropped 0 bases and J dropped 4 bases, with 13 bases sitting between them. The CDR3: CAWSVSSGPYEQYF. The CDR3 DNA is TGTGCCTGGAGTGTCTCTTCAGGGCCATACGAGCAGTACTTC.

J is TRBJ1-2 and V is TRBV7-2; D is unresolved. The CDR3 covers 13 residues. V lost 5 bases and J 2 bases, leaving 9 bases between the germline ends. The germline CDR1 and CDR2 sequences are SGHTA and FQGNSA. The CDR3 reads CASSVDLNYGYTF. The CDR3 DNA reads as TGTGCCAGCAGCGTAGATCTAAACTATGGCTACACCTTC.

The chain has TRBV25-1 and TRBJ2-7; D perhaps matches TRBD1 (6 bases). The CDR3 length is 11 residues. CDR1 MGHDK and CDR2 SYGVNS come from the germline V gene. Trimming took 7 bases from V and 7 from J, leaving 11 bases between them. The CDR3 bases are TGTGCCAGCACGGGACACCGAGAGCAGTACTTC. Its translation is CASTGHREQYF.

The J gene is TRBJ1-2, the V gene TRBV2; D uncertain. The germline gives CDR1 SNHLY, CDR2 FYNNEI. Between the trimmed V and J ends, which lost 2 bases and 5 bases, there was a span of 6 bases. CDR3 length equals 12 residues. The CDR3 DNA follows: TGTGCCAGCAGTGAATCCGGGTATGGCTACACCTTC. Protein: CASSESGYGYTF.

The chain links TRBV11-2 to TRBJ1-1; the D gene is possibly TRBD1 (6 bases). This CDR3 has 15 amino acids. CDR1 and CDR2 (germline): SGHAT, FQNNGV. The V end was cut by 5 bases, the J end by 0 bases, with 13 bases between. As DNA, the CDR3 is TGTGCCAGCAGCCCACGGGCAGGGGTGAACACTGAAGCTTTCTTT. Amino acid sequence: CASSPRAGVNTEAFF.

The chain links TRBV6-1 to TRBJ1-2, with D unresolved. Germline CDR1 reads MNHNS; CDR2 reads SASEGT. This CDR3 is 14 amino acids long. The V gene lost 3 bases and the J gene lost 4 bases, with 12 bases spanning the gap. The CDR3 sequence: CASSDGERIYGYTF. CDR3 DNA sequence: TGTGCCAGCAGTGACGGGGAGAGGATCTATGGCTACACCTTC.

V usage is TRBV6-6 and J usage is TRBJ1-4, with D hard to call. The germline V and J ends were trimmed by 6 bases and 4 bases, with 6 bases remaining between them. Germline V CDR1 and CDR2: MNHNY, SVGAGI (reference sequence). CDR3 size: 12 residues. CDR3 in amino acids: CASRGGNEKLFF. The CDR3 DNA sequence: TGTGCCAGCAGGGGAGGTAATGAAAAACTGTTTTTT.

The chain couples TRBV5-4 to TRBJ2-5; tentatively, D is TRBD1 (5 bases). CDR1 is SGHNT and CDR2 is YYREEE in the germline V gene (reference sequence). The ends were cut back, 8 bases at V and 5 bases at J, with 16 bases in the middle. The CDR3 is 13 residues long. The CDR3 sequence: CASRAGFIETQYF. In nucleotides, the CDR3 is TGTGCCAGTCGGGCAGGGTTTATCGAGACCCAGTACTTC.

V gene TRBV4-2 combines with J gene TRBJ2-3, with 9 positions matching TRBD2. J gave up 2 bases and V 1 base, and 13 bases lay outside the gene matches. The CDR3 spans 19 residues. Germline V gene sequence: CDR1 LGHNA, CDR2 YNFKEQ. The CDR3 region is CASSQVPGLARQFTDTQYF. CDR3 in DNA: TGTGCCAGCAGCCAAGTCCCCGGACTAGCGAGACAGTTCACAGATACGCAGTATTTT.

The rearrangement links TRBV9 to TRBJ2-2; the D is unclear. CDR1 is SGDLS and CDR2 is YYNGEE in the germline V gene. Trimming pared 3 bases from V and 7 bases from J, leaving 10 bases between. The CDR3 spans 13 residues. CDR3 bases: TGTGCCAGCAGCGCCGGCTACAGCGGGGAGCTGTTTTTT. Its translation is CASSAGYSGELFF.

The chain recombines TRBV2 with TRBJ1-3; D unresolved. The CDR3 runs 13 residues. The ends were cut back, 5 bases at V and 4 bases at J, with 9 bases in the middle. Per germline, CDR1 SNHLY and CDR2 FYNNEI. The CDR3 spells CASSPGAGNTIYF. In nucleotides, the CDR3 is TGTGCCAGCAGTCCGGGTGCCGGAAACACCATATATTTT.

This clone was observed once. The rearrangement links TRBV5-1 to TRBJ1-1, with a weak D call TRBD1 (6 bases). V gave up 4 bases and J gave up 1 base, with 11 bases separating them. Germline CDR1 reads SGHRS; CDR2 reads YFSETQ. The CDR3 is made up of 14 amino acids. CDR3 region: CASSHRDRNTEAFF. The DNA for the CDR3 is TGCGCCAGCAGCCACAGGGACCGGAACACTGAAGCTTTCTTT.

The CDR3 bases are TGCAGCGTGAGTTCCTACAATGAGCAGTTCTTC. This translates into CSVSSYNEQFF. The chain links TRBV29-1 to TRBJ2-1; D is unresolved. V was trimmed by 6 bases and J by 1 base, leaving 4 bases between them. There are 11 residues in the CDR3. CDR1 and CDR2 from the germline V gene are SQVTM and ANQGSEA.

The chain has TRBV5-1 and TRBJ1-1; D is undetermined. V lost 0 bases and J lost 7, with 13 bases in between. This CDR3 region has 14 residues. From germline, CDR1 is SGHRS and CDR2 YFSETQ. DNA for the CDR3: TGCGCCAGCAGCTTGGAAGGAGGGCAGAGTGAAGCTTTCTTT. Protein: CASSLEGGQSEAFF.

The chain uses TRBV7-9 and TRBJ2-3, with 7 bases that match TRBD2. V lost 0 bases and J lost 4; bases outside the gene matches: 7. CDR3 length: 16 residues. CDR1 and CDR2 (germline): SEHNR, FQNEAQ (reference sequence). CDR3 DNA: TGTGCCAGCAGCTTAGCCGAGGCTAGCGGCGCAGATACGCAGTATTTT. Translating gives CASSLAEASGADTQYF. Supplemented by reference TRBV7-9 and TRBJ2-3, the full variable domain reads DTGVSQNPRHKITKRGQNVTFRCDPISEHNRLYWYRQTLGQGPEFLTYFQNEAQLEKSRLLSDRFSAERPKGSFSTLEIQRTEQGDSAMYLCASSLAEASGADTQYFGPGTRLTVL.

This CDR3 is CASSEPRQGGYGYTF. CDR3 bases: TGTGCCAGCAGTGAACCCCGACAGGGGGGTTATGGCTACACCTTC. The chain uses TRBV25-1 and TRBJ1-2; TRBD1 matches at 9 bases. Trimming took 2 bases from V and 5 from J; bases not matched to a gene: 6. The CDR3 totals 15 residues. The germline V gene has CDR1 MGHDK and CDR2 SYGVNS.

The chain employs TRBV2 and TRBJ2-7; TRBD2 matches 9 bases. The V and J ends lost 6 bases and 3 bases, in that order; junction bases with no gene match: 12. Germline CDR1 reads SNHLY; CDR2 reads FYNNEI. The CDR3 is 16 residues long. DNA for the CDR3: TGTGCCAGCAGACCCCGGGTAGCGGGAGTAGTCTACGAGCAGTACTTC. Protein product: CASRPRVAGVVYEQYF.

This chain links TRBV19 with TRBJ1-3; D call uncertain. In germline, CDR1 is LNHDA, CDR2 SQIVND (reference sequence). V was clipped by 5 bases and J by 0 bases, with 23 bases between them. The CDR3 covers 19 residues. CDR3 in DNA: TGTGCCAGTAGTCCCTCGCTATCTACCCGCGAGGCCTCTGGAAACACCATATATTTT. Translating gives CASSPSLSTREASGNTIYF.

This chain joins TRBV4-2 and TRBJ1-2; 7 bases are shared with TRBD1. CDR3 size: 14 residues. The V gene's germline CDR1 is LGHNA and CDR2 YNFKEQ. V gave up 4 bases and J gave up 3 bases; unmatched junction bases: 5. As DNA, the CDR3 is TGTGCCAGCAGCCCCGACAGGGCCTACTATGGCTACACCTTC. Its translation: CASSPDRAYYGYTF.

The V and J genes are TRBV5-1 and TRBJ2-3, with D possibly being TRBD2 (5 bases). The CDR3 has 15 amino acids. The V gene lost 3 bases and the J gene lost 4 bases, with 15 bases spanning the gap. CDR1 and CDR2 from the germline V gene are SGHRS and YFSETQ. The chain's CDR3 is CASSSGLASPDTQYF. In DNA form, the CDR3 reads TGCGCCAGCAGCTCGGGCCTAGCCAGCCCAGATACGCAGTATTTT.

The chain is built from TRBV5-5 and TRBJ1-5; D is uncertain. The CDR3 runs 17 residues. Trimming cost V 1 base and J 4 bases, with 18 bases left between them. CDR1 is SGHKS, CDR2 YYEKEE, per germline (reference sequence). This CDR3 reads CASSLFGFGSVNQPQHF. The CDR3 nucleotides read TGTGCCAGCAGCTTGTTCGGGTTTGGGTCAGTAAATCAGCCCCAGCATTTT.

The chain has TRBV6-6 and TRBJ2-7; D is unclear. The CDR3 has 12 residues. Trimming left V 0 bases short and J 4 bases short, with 4 bases between. Per germline, CDR1 MNHNY and CDR2 SVGAGI (reference sequence). CDR3 region: CASSYSQYEQYF. The CDR3 nucleotides read TGTGCCAGCAGTTACTCACAATACGAGCAGTACTTC.

This sequence joins TRBV19 and TRBJ1-2; 8 nucleotides align to TRBD1. Trimming took 8 bases from V and 4 from J; bases not matched to a gene: 9. Germline CDR1 LNHDA, CDR2 SQIVND (reference sequence). The CDR3 consists of 14 residues. The CDR3 reads CASGPQGVGYGYTF. As DNA, the CDR3 is TGTGCCAGTGGACCACAGGGGGTAGGCTATGGCTACACCTTC.

CDR3 nucleotide sequence: TGTGCCAGTAGGCTGGGGGGACAGTTCAATCAGCCCCAGCATTTT. The encoded protein is CASRLGGQFNQPQHF. V usage is TRBV19 and J usage is TRBJ1-5, with TRBD1 matching 7 bases. V shed 6 bases, J shed 3 bases, and the junction held 8 bases outside the gene matches. Germline assignment: CDR1 LNHDA and CDR2 SQIVND (reference sequence). The CDR3 length is 15 residues.

The chain links TRBV19 to TRBJ2-3; possibly TRBD2 for D (6 bases). This CDR3 comprises 16 residues. Germline V CDR1 and CDR2: LNHDA, SQIVND (reference sequence). V was pared by 0 bases and J by 1 base, with 11 bases between. Here the CDR3 DNA reads TGTGCCAGTAGTATAGAAACGGGAGCTCGCACAGATACGCAGTATTTT. This sequence encodes CASSIETGARTDTQYF.

The V call is TRBV5-1, the J call TRBJ2-5; D perhaps matches TRBD2 (6 bases). CDR1 SGHRS and CDR2 YFSETQ come from the germline V gene. Trimming left V 3 bases short and J 0 bases short, with 9 bases between. The CDR3 sequence is 14 residues long. Written as DNA, the CDR3 is TGCGCCAGCAGCTCCCGGGGGTACCAAGAGACCCAGTACTTC. Protein: CASSSRGYQETQYF.

V usage is TRBV28 and J usage is TRBJ1-2, with unresolved D. Germline V lookup: CDR1 MDHEN, CDR2 SYDVKM. The V gene lost 5 bases and the J gene lost 7 bases, with 14 bases spanning the gap. This CDR3 region has 13 residues. CDR3 region: CASSPVKTVGYTF. CDR3 nucleotide sequence: TGTGCCAGCAGTCCCGTCAAGACTGTTGGCTACACCTTC.

The chain is built from TRBV7-8 and TRBJ2-3; no definite D call. The CDR3 runs to 15 residues. V gave up 2 bases and J gave up 4 bases, with 13 bases separating them. Germline CDR1 and CDR2: SGHVS and FQNEAQ. The CDR3 is CASSLRVARSDTQYF. The CDR3 bases are TGTGCCAGCAGCTTACGGGTGGCTAGGTCAGATACGCAGTATTTT.